One and the same sample provided the 26 T cell receptor beta chains below, sequenced in a study of cytomegalovirus exposure and HLA in healthy donors. PCR amplification relied on 60 Vbeta primers (plus 13 Jbeta primers). Using immunoSEQ multiplex PCR, the repertoire was profiled, and TCRdb retains in-frame clones only, with some absent. The repertoire holds 55,000 to 70,000 clones, around 74% seen once, with 11% in the top ten. Sequences were obtained from PBMCs. The receptors here all came from a woman between 55 and 75 years old in good health and CMV-seropositive.

The chain carries TRBV19 and TRBJ2-3; TRBD2 might be the D (6 bases). CDR3 size: 17 residues. Germline V gene data show CDR1 as LNHDA and CDR2 as SQIVND (reference sequence). With 1 base removed from V and 0 bases from J, the gap between germline ends came to 14 bases. CDR3 nucleotides: TGTGCCAGTAGTATAGGTGCGACGGGAGCTAGCACAGATACGCAGTATTTT. Protein product: CASSIGATGASTDTQYF.

This clone appeared a few times. This chain connects TRBV10-3 to TRBJ1-2, with no clear D. Germline V CDR1 and CDR2: ENHRY, SYGVKD. The CDR3 has 14 residues. Trimming left V 2 bases short and J 7 bases short, with 14 bases between. The CDR3 here is CAISETVSTFGYTF. CDR3 nucleotide sequence: TGTGCCATCAGTGAGACAGTTTCTACCTTTGGCTACACCTTC.

This chain links TRBV19 with TRBJ2-7, with D tentatively TRBD2 (6 bases). The CDR3 has 14 amino acids. CDR1 LNHDA and CDR2 SQIVND come from the germline V gene (reference sequence). Trimming pared 1 base from V and 4 bases from J, leaving 11 bases between. The CDR3 spells CASSIAAGRYEQYF. DNA for the CDR3: TGTGCCAGTAGTATAGCTGCAGGGAGGTACGAGCAGTACTTC.

The V and J genes are TRBV5-1 and TRBJ1-3; D perhaps matches TRBD1 (5 bases). Germline assignment: CDR1 SGHRS and CDR2 YFSETQ. Between the trimmed V and J ends, which lost 0 bases and 2 bases, there was a span of 9 bases. CDR3 length equals 15 residues. CDR3 in DNA: TGCGCCAGCAGCTTGGATCCGGGGGCTGGAAACACCATATATTTT. This sequence encodes CASSLDPGAGNTIYF.

J is TRBJ1-2 and V is TRBV2, with TRBD1 identical over 8 bases. Germline V gene sequence: CDR1 SNHLY, CDR2 FYNNEI. V gave up 8 bases and J gave up 8 bases; unmatched junction bases: 16. The CDR3 length is 15 residues. The CDR3 bases are TGTGCCAGCGTGGGAGGACAGGGCCCCCTGGGGGGCTACACCTTC. This translates into CASVGGQGPLGGYTF.

The chain is built from TRBV5-1 and TRBJ2-1; 9 bases align to TRBD2. The V gene end was trimmed by 0 bases and the J gene end by 0 bases; junction bases not matched to a gene: 1. The CDR3 is 16 residues long. The germline gives CDR1 SGHRS, CDR2 YFSETQ. In DNA form, the CDR3 reads TGCGCCAGCAGCTTGGGCGGGGGGGCCTCCTACAATGAGCAGTTCTTC. Amino acid sequence: CASSLGGGASYNEQFF.

The chain links TRBV29-1 to TRBJ2-1, with 8 bases aligning to TRBD1. V dropped 4 bases and J dropped 1; count of bases not matched to a gene: 0. The CDR3 has 13 residues. Germline V gene lookup returns CDR1 SQVTM and CDR2 ANQGSEA. For the CDR3, the DNA is TGCAGCGTTGGACAGGGGTCCTACAATGAGCAGTTCTTC. This encodes CSVGQGSYNEQFF.

Many counts were recorded for this clone. The V call is TRBV6-6, the J call TRBJ2-5; D uncertain. Deletions cut 5 bases from V and 0 bases from J, with 13 bases between. The CDR3 runs to 15 residues. Germline V gene data show CDR1 as MNHNY and CDR2 as SVGAGI (reference sequence). CDR3 loop: CASSPPRLYQETQYF. The CDR3, as DNA: TGTGCCAGCAGTCCTCCGCGCCTGTACCAAGAGACCCAGTACTTC.

The V call is TRBV19, the J call TRBJ2-4, with 7 bases fitting TRBD1. CDR1 is LNHDA, CDR2 SQIVND, per germline (reference sequence). Germline trimming cut 5 bases from V and 4 bases from J; bases unmatched to any gene: 8. The CDR3 has 15 residues. The CDR3 spells CASSAGRDRKNIQYF. DNA of the CDR3: TGTGCCAGTAGTGCCGGTCGGGACAGAAAAAACATTCAGTACTTC.

About this clone: The junction departs from germline at one end; a sequencing error may be responsible. This CDR3 is CATEPGVSGVKPRHF. The CDR3, as DNA: TGTGCCACCGAACCCGGGGTTTCAGGAGTGAAGCCCCGGCATTTT. The chain links TRBV28 to TRBJ1-5; D is unresolved. The CDR3 has 15 amino acids. Germline assignment: CDR1 MDHEN and CDR2 SYDVKM.

The genes are TRBV9 and TRBJ2-1; 12 positions match TRBD2. V shed 0 bases, J shed 5 bases, and the junction held 9 bases outside the gene matches. Germline V gene data show CDR1 as SGDLS and CDR2 as YYNGEE. This CDR3 is 18 amino acids long. The CDR3 bases are TGTGCCAGCAGCGTAGATCCTAGCGGGGGGGCTTGGAACAATGAGCAGTTCTTC. Translation gives CASSVDPSGGAWNNEQFF.

V is TRBV6-1 and J is TRBJ2-1; 13 nucleotides match TRBD2. Trimming at V came to 6 bases and at J to 7 bases, leaving 6 bases not matched to a gene. The CDR3 totals 15 residues. Germline-derived CDR1 and CDR2 are MNHNS and SASEGT. This CDR3 is CASRPLAGGINEQFF. In DNA, the CDR3 is TGTGCCAGCAGGCCACTAGCGGGGGGGATAAATGAGCAGTTCTTC.

The V and J genes are TRBV15 and TRBJ1-6; D remains unclear. The CDR3 extends over 15 amino acids. V was clipped by 1 base and J by 8 bases, with 12 bases between them. Germline values: CDR1 LNHNV, CDR2 YYDKDF (reference sequence). The CDR3 reads CATSRGQVKDSPLHF. The DNA for the CDR3 is TGTGCCACCAGCAGAGGGCAGGTCAAAGATTCACCCCTCCACTTT.

This rearrangement joins TRBV6-5 to TRBJ1-3, with 7 bases identical to TRBD1. The junction had 4 bases not matched to a gene; V was cut back by 0 bases and J by 2 bases. Germline CDR1 MNHEY, CDR2 SVGAGI. The CDR3 is made up of 16 amino acids. CDR3 nucleotide sequence: TGTGCCAGCAGTTACTCCCTAGGACAGGCTGGAAACACCATATATTTT. It encodes CASSYSLGQAGNTIYF.

The chain combines TRBV19 with TRBJ1-1, with a weak D call TRBD1 (5 bases). The V gene lost 7 bases and the J gene lost 0 bases, with 12 bases spanning the gap. Germline CDR1 reads LNHDA; CDR2 reads SQIVND (reference sequence). This CDR3 has 14 residues. CDR3 in DNA: TGTGCCAGTAACGGACAAACCATGAACACTGAAGCTTTCTTT. This translates into CASNGQTMNTEAFF. Together with reference TRBV19 and TRBJ1-1, the CDR3 gives the full variable domain: DGGITQSPKYLFRKEGQNVTLSCEQNLNHDAMYWYRQDPGQGLRLIYYSQIVNDFQKGDIAEGYSVSREKKESFPLTVTSAQKNPTAFYLCASNGQTMNTEAFFGQGTRLTVV.

The sample holds a few counts of this clone. The chain recombines TRBV5-5 with TRBJ2-2, with 15 bases fitting TRBD2. This CDR3 contains 16 residues. CDR1 is SGHKS, CDR2 YYEKEE, per germline (reference sequence). V lost 4 bases, J lost 9 bases, and 7 bases stayed unmatched. CDR3 DNA: TGTGCCAGCAGCCCCGGACTAGCGGGGGGGCTCCGGGAGCTGTTTTTT. Protein sequence: CASSPGLAGGLRELFF.

The chain is built from TRBV7-2 and TRBJ2-1, with 11 positions matching TRBD1. The germline V gene encodes CDR1 SGHTA and CDR2 FQGNSA. The V gene end was trimmed by 5 bases and the J gene end by 4 bases; junction bases not matched to a gene: 4. This CDR3 is 15 amino acids long. CDR3 in DNA: TGTGCCAGCAGCGCCGGGACAGGGGGGTACAATGAGCAGTTCTTC. Its translation is CASSAGTGGYNEQFF.

This clone was recorded a few times. The J gene is TRBJ2-7, the V gene TRBV19, with TRBD1 matching 7 bases. J was trimmed by 2 bases and V by 6 bases; bases with no gene match: 7. The CDR3 length is 14 residues. Germline V CDR1 and CDR2: LNHDA, SQIVND (reference sequence). CDR3 sequence (DNA): TGTGCCAGTAGGACAGGGAACCTCCCCTACGAGCAGTACTTC. It is translated as CASRTGNLPYEQYF. Complete variable domain (other parts from reference TRBV19 and TRBJ2-7): DGGITQSPKYLFRKEGQNVTLSCEQNLNHDAMYWYRQDPGQGLRLIYYSQIVNDFQKGDIAEGYSVSREKKESFPLTVTSAQKNPTAFYLCASRTGNLPYEQYFGPGTRLTVT.

The chain employs TRBV5-1 and TRBJ2-1, with a possible D match to TRBD2 (5 bases). This CDR3 spans 14 amino acids. Germline V gene data show CDR1 as SGHRS and CDR2 as YFSETQ. The V end was cut by 4 bases, the J end by 3 bases, with 11 bases between. CDR3 DNA: TGCGCCAGCAGCCCTACCGGGGACTACAATGAGCAGTTCTTC. This sequence encodes CASSPTGDYNEQFF.

The chain employs TRBV7-2 and TRBJ2-7; the D is unclear. The CDR3 contains 15 residues. V was pared by 1 base and J by 0 bases, with 10 bases between. CDR1 is SGHTA, CDR2 FQGNSA, per germline. CDR3 region: CASSLGSTSSYEQYF. The CDR3 DNA follows: TGTGCCAGCAGCTTAGGGTCGACATCCTCCTACGAGCAGTACTTC.

V usage is TRBV5-1 and J usage is TRBJ1-1; no clear D gene. V dropped 2 bases and J dropped 4 bases, with 15 bases sitting between them. The CDR3 is made up of 15 amino acids. Germline CDR1 SGHRS, CDR2 YFSETQ. The CDR3 nucleotides are TGCGCCAGCAGCTTAGGCCTCGGCAGGTTCACTGAAGCTTTCTTT. Its protein is CASSLGLGRFTEAFF.

This chain connects TRBV7-2 to TRBJ1-1; D is unclear. The CDR3 totals 19 residues. Germline values: CDR1 SGHTA, CDR2 FQGNSA. The V end was cut by 1 base, the J end by 1 base, with 22 bases between. The CDR3 DNA follows: TGTGCCAGCAGCTTAGGGACCTCAAGGGTAGGTGGGAGGAACACTGAAGCTTTCTTT. Residues: CASSLGTSRVGGRNTEAFF. Combining the CDR3 with reference TRBV7-2 and TRBJ1-1 gives the whole variable domain GAGVSQSPSNKVTEKGKDVELRCDPISGHTALYWYRQSLGQGLEFLIYFQGNSAPDKSGLPSDRFSAERTGGSVSTLTIQRTQQEDSAVYLCASSLGTSRVGGRNTEAFFGQGTRLTVV.

V and J are TRBV19 and TRBJ1-5; D might be TRBD1 (6 bases). CDR1 LNHDA and CDR2 SQIVND come from the germline V gene (reference sequence). This CDR3 spans 14 amino acids. Trimming pared 0 bases from V and 4 bases from J, leaving 7 bases between. The CDR3 protein is CASSIEQGNQPQHF. DNA for the CDR3: TGTGCCAGTAGTATAGAGCAGGGGAATCAGCCCCAGCATTTT.

This clone occurred many times. Within the sample, other DNA sequences also encode this same CDR3. The V call is TRBV5-5, the J call TRBJ2-7; 7 nucleotides line up with TRBD1. Germline-derived CDR1 and CDR2 are SGHKS and YYEKEE (reference sequence). The J segment lost 4 bases and the V segment lost 3 bases, leaving 10 bases of the junction unmatched. The CDR3 consists of 15 residues. CDR3 amino acids: CASSSPTGSGYEQYF. DNA of the CDR3: TGTGCCAGCAGCTCACCGACAGGGAGTGGGTACGAGCAGTACTTC.

The chain couples TRBV7-9 to TRBJ2-5; no firm D call. Germline lookup yields CDR1 SEHNR and CDR2 FQNEAQ (reference sequence). There are 14 residues in the CDR3. Trimming took 0 bases from V and 3 from J, leaving 8 bases between them. The CDR3 nucleotides read TGTGCCAGCAGCTTAGCGTCGCAGAAAGAGACCCAGTACTTC. This codes for CASSLASQKETQYF.

The rearrangement links TRBV9 to TRBJ2-3; D not resolved. This CDR3 is 15 amino acids long. Trimming took off 3 bases at V and 1 base at J, with 12 bases between the two ends. Germline V gene sequence: CDR1 SGDLS, CDR2 YYNGEE. CDR3 bases: TGTGCCAGCAGCGCACAGATACCCCGCACAGATACGCAGTATTTT. Translating it yields CASSAQIPRTDTQYF. Supplemented by reference TRBV9 and TRBJ2-3, the full variable domain reads DSGVTQTPKHLITATGQRVTLRCSPRSGDLSVYWYQQSLDQGLQFLIQYYNGEERAKGNILERFSAQQFPDLHSELNLSSLELGDSALYFCASSAQIPRTDTQYFGPGTRLTVL.